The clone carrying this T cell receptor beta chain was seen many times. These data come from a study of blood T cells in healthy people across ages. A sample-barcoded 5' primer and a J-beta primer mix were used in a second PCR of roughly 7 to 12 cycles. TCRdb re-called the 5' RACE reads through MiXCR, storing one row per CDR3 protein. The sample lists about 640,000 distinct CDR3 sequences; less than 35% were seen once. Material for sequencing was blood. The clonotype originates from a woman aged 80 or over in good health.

The CDR3 coding sequence is TGTGCCAGCTCCGGGGACTTCCTCTACGAGCAGTACTTC. It is translated as CASSGDFLYEQYF. The chain is built from TRBV25-1 and TRBJ2-7; the D gene is possibly TRBD2 (6 bases). V lost 8 bases, J lost 3 bases, and 14 bases lay in between. The germline V gene encodes CDR1 MGHDK and CDR2 SYGVNS. This CDR3 contains 13 residues.